This TCR beta chain was sequenced in a study of blood T cell repertoires in COVID-19. Overall study: Acute-phase and convalescent COVID-19 samples originated in the United States, Italy and Spain. From T cells, B-cell-depleted T cells, or PBMCs came the material, which was cDNA or gDNA.

Unmatched junction bases numbered 6, after V lost 1 base and J lost 4 bases. Looked up from germline, CDR1 is SGHAT and CDR2 is FQNNGV. The CDR3 totals 17 residues. How the authors handled the data: Estimates of nucleated cell counts were drawn from the amplification of reference gene primers. TCRdb's copy holds only in-frame clones and misses some; the assay was immunoSEQ multiplex PCR. The D gene and trimming were derived from the DNA, and the V and J assignments and clone size from that table. The sample holds fewer than 85,000 clones, more than 60% seen once. In this sample, this clone turned up a few times.

The specimen was peripheral blood. The chain combines TRBV11-2 with TRBJ2-1; TRBD2 agrees at 11 bases. The source is an elderly woman with active or convalescent COVID-19. The DNA of the CDR3 is TGTGCCAGCAGCTTAGTAAGAGCTAGCGGGGGGTACAATGAGCAGTTCTTC. Amino acid sequence: CASSLVRASGGYNEQFF.